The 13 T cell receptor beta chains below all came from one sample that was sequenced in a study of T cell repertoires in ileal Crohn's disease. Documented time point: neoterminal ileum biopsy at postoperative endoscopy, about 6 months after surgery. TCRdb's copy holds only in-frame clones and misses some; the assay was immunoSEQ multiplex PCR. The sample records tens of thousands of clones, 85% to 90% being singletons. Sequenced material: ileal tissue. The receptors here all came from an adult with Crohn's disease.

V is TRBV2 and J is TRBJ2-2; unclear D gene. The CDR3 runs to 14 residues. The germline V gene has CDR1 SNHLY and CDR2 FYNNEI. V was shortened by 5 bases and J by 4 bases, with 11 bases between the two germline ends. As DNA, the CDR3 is TGTGCCAGCAGTCCGCTCAGGTCCACCGGGGAGCTGTTTTTT. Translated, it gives CASSPLRSTGELFF.

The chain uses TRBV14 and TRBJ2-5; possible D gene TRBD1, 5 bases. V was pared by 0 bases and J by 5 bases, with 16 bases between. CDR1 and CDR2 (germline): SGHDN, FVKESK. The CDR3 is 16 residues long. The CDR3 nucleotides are TGTGCCAGCAGCCAAGATACGTCCGCAGGGCTGGAGACCCAGTACTTC. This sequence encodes CASSQDTSAGLETQYF.

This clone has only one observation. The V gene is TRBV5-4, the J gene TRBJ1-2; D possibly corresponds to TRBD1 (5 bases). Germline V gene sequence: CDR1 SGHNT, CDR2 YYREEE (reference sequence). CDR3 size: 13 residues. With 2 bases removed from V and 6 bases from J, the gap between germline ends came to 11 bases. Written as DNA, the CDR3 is TGTGCCAGCAGCTTTGCAGGGCCAGATGGCTACACCTTC. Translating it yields CASSFAGPDGYTF.

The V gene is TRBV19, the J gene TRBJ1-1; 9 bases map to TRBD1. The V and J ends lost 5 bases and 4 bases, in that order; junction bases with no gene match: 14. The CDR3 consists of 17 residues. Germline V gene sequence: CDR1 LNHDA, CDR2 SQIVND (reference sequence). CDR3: CASSASGTGIGGTEAFF. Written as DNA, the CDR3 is TGTGCCAGTAGTGCCTCCGGGACAGGGATTGGGGGCACTGAAGCTTTCTTT. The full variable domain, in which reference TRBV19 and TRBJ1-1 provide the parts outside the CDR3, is DGGITQSPKYLFRKEGQNVTLSCEQNLNHDAMYWYRQDPGQGLRLIYYSQIVNDFQKGDIAEGYSVSREKKESFPLTVTSAQKNPTAFYLCASSASGTGIGGTEAFFGQGTRLTVV.

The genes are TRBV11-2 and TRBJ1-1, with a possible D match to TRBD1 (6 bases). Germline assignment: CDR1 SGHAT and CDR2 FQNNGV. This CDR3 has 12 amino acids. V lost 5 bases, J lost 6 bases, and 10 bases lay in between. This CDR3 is CASSPGQSEAFF. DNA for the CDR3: TGTGCCAGCAGCCCTGGACAGTCTGAAGCTTTCTTT.

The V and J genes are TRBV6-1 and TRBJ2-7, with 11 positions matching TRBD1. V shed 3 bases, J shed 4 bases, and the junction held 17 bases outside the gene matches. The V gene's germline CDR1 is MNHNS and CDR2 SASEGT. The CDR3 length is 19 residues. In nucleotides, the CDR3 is TGTGCCAGCAGTGATCGGACAGGGGGCGAAGCCCAAAGGCGTTACGAGCAGTACGTC. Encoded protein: CASSDRTGGEAQRRYEQYV.

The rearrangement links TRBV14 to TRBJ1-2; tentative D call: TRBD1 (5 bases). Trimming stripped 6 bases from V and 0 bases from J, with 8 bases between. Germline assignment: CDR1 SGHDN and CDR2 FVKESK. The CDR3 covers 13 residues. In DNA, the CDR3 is TGTGCCAGCAGTAAGGGGACTAACTATGGCTACACCTTC. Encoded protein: CASSKGTNYGYTF.

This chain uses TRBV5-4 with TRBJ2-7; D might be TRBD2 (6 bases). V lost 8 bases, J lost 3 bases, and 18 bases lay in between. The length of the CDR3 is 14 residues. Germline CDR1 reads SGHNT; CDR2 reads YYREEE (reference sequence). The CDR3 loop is CASKNSSGVYEQYV. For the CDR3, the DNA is TGTGCCAGTAAAAATTCATCGGGGGTCTACGAGCAGTACGTC.

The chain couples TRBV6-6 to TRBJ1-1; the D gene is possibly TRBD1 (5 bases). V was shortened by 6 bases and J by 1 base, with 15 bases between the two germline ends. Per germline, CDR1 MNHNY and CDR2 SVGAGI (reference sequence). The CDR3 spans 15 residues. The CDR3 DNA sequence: TGTGCCAGCAGCCCATCGCCTACAGGGAACACTGAAGCTTTCTTT. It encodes CASSPSPTGNTEAFF.

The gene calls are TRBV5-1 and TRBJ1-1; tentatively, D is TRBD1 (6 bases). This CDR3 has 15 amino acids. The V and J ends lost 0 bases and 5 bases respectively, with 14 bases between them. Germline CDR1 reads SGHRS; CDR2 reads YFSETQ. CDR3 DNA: TGCGCCAGCAGCTTGGCGGTTGGGACAAGGACTGAAGCTTTCTTT. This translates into CASSLAVGTRTEAFF.

The CDR3 spells CASSLVGGGSGAFF. CDR3 nucleotides: TGTGCCAGCAGCTTAGTCGGAGGAGGGTCGGGGGCTTTCTTT. V gene TRBV7-2 combines with J gene TRBJ1-1, with unresolved D. The CDR3 has 14 amino acids. V was trimmed by 1 base and J by 11 bases, leaving 17 bases between them. CDR1 and CDR2 from the germline V gene are SGHTA and FQGNSA.

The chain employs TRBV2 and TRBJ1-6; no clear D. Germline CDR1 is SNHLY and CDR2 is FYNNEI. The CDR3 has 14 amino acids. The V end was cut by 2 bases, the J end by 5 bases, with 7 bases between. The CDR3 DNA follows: TGTGCCAGCAGTGAACACTACGATAATTCACCCCTCCACTTT. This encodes CASSEHYDNSPLHF.

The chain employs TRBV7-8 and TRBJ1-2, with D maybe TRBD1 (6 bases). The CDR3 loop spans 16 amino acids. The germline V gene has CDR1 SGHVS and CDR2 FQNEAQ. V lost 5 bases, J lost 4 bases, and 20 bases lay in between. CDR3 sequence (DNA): TGTGCCAGCAGCCCACACCGGGACACCCTATTCTATGGCTACACCTTC. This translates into CASSPHRDTLFYGYTF.